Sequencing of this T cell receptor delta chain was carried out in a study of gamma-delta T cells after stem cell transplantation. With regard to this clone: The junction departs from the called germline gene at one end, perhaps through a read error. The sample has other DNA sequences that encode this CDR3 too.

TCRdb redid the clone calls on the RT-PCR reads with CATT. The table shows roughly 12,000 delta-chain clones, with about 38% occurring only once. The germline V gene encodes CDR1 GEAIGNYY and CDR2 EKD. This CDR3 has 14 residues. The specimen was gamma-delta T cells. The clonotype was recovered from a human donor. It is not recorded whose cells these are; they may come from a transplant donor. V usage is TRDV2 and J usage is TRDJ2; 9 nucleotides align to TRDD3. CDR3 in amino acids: CACDRLGETAKLFF. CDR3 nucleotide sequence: TGTGCCTGTGACAGACTGGGGGAGACAGCAAAACTCTTCTTT.